This is a list of T cell receptor beta chains from one sample in a study of blood T cell repertoires in COVID-19. Assay: immunoSEQ multiplex PCR; the TCRdb copy retains only in-frame clones and omits some. Of fewer than 200,000 clones in the sample, 88% were seen once. The source material was PBMCs or T cells enriched from blood (not recorded which). Receptors originate from a woman aged 18-30 years who had recovered from COVID-19. Both conserved end residues are part of each CDR3. D genes are given only for firm matches. Not all rows give a size; the values are once, few, many and, for expanded clones, a class.

TRBJ1-1 TRBV28 NA NA CASSLGQMNTEAFF TGTGCCAGCAGTTTAGGTCAGATGAACACTGAAGCTTTCTTT
TRBJ2-7 TRBV2 NA NA CASSEAQGLSYEQYF TGTGCCAGCAGTGAAGCGCAGGGGCTCTCCTACGAGCAGTACTTC
TRBJ2-1 TRBV19 NA TRBD2 CASSIWAGGSDNEQFF TGTGCCAGTAGTATTTGGGCGGGGGGCTCAGACAATGAGCAGTTCTTC
TRBJ2-2 TRBV6-4 NA TRBD2 CASSDSGGRAIGELFF TGTGCCAGCAGTGACTCGGGCGGGAGGGCCATCGGGGAGCTGTTTTTT
TRBJ1-1 TRBV28 NA NA CASRPTGRAFF TGTGCCAGCCGACCGACAGGTAGAGCTTTCTTT
TRBJ1-1 TRBV30 NA NA CAYTEGQRGAEAFF TGTGCCTACACCGAAGGACAACGTGGGGCTGAAGCTTTCTTT
TRBJ2-7 TRBV14 NA NA CASSQGGLSYEQYF TGTGCCAGCAGCCAAGGGGGCCTCTCCTACGAGCAGTACTTC
TRBJ1-4 TRBV20-1 NA NA CSASYPPANEKLFF TGCAGTGCTAGTTACCCACCTGCGAATGAAAAACTGTTTTTT
TRBJ1-1 TRBV9 NA NA CASSVGPGGGNTEAFF TGTGCCAGCAGCGTTGGTCCCGGCGGGGGTAACACTGAAGCTTTCTTT
TRBJ2-1 TRBV2 NA TRBD2 CASRLTSGSIYEQFF TGTGCCAGCCGACTGACTAGCGGGAGCATCTATGAGCAGTTCTTC
TRBJ2-5 TRBV28 NA NA CASSGPSEKETQYF TGTGCCAGCAGTGGGCCTTCAGAAAAAGAGACCCAGTACTTC
TRBJ2-7 TRBV6-5 NA TRBD2 CASSPGTMTYEQYF TGTGCCAGCAGTCCCGGGACTATGACCTACGAGCAGTACTTC
TRBJ1-2 TRBV24-1 NA TRBD1 CATSDTRQGPLTFYGYTF TGTGCCACCAGTGACACTAGACAGGGCCCCTTAACGTTCTATGGCTACACCTTC
TRBJ2-1 TRBV5-5 NA TRBD2 CASSLGLADYNEQFF TGTGCCAGCAGCTTGGGACTAGCGGACTACAATGAGCAGTTCTTC
TRBJ2-3 TRBV7-2 NA TRBD2 CASSAQGLAGPEYF TGTGCCAGCAGCGCCCAGGGACTAGCGGGGCCTGAGTATTTT
TRBJ1-1 TRBV10-3 NA TRBD1 CAISASEGARSEAFF TGTGCCATCAGTGCATCGGAGGGGGCGCGATCTGAAGCTTTCTTT
TRBJ2-2 TRBV19 NA NA CASSMWADPAGELFF TGTGCCAGTAGTATGTGGGCCGACCCCGCCGGGGAGCTGTTTTTT
TRBJ1-1 TRBV29-1 NA NA CSADRTSLNTEAFF TGCAGCGCCGACAGGACTTCTCTAAACACTGAAGCTTTCTTT
TRBJ1-2 TRBV11-3 NA NA CASSLEGGAYGYTF TGTGCCAGCAGTCTTGAGGGAGGGGCCTATGGCTACACCTTC
TRBJ1-1 TRBV2 NA NA CASSGGYTEAFF TGTGCCAGCAGCGGGGGATACACTGAAGCTTTCTTT
TRBJ1-1 TRBV7-9 few NA CASSLGGDAEAFF TGTGCCAGCAGCTTGGGGGGTGACGCTGAAGCTTTCTTT
TRBJ2-3 TRBV30 NA TRBD2 CASGTSGSTDTQYF TGTGCTTCCGGGACTAGCGGGAGCACAGATACGCAGTATTTT
TRBJ1-5 TRBV7-8 NA NA CASSLGGASNQPQHF TGTGCCAGCAGCTTGGGAGGGGCGAGCAATCAGCCCCAGCATTTT
TRBJ2-7 TRBV7-8 NA NA CASSLLVYNEQYF TGTGCCAGCAGCTTGCTGGTCTATAACGAGCAGTACTTC
TRBJ2-2 TRBV7-2 NA NA CASSLSQGTGELFF TGTGCCAGCAGCTTATCTCAGGGCACCGGGGAGCTGTTTTTT
TRBJ2-7 TRBV6-5 NA TRBD2 CASSYGTSGSSEQYF TGTGCCAGCAGTTACGGGACTAGCGGGAGTAGCGAGCAGTACTTC
TRBJ2-5 TRBV15 NA TRBD1 CATQGEIRDRAQYF TGTGCCACCCAAGGGGAAATCAGGGACAGGGCCCAGTACTTC
TRBJ2-3 TRBV3-1/TRBV3-2 once TRBD2 CASSQETSATDTQYF TGTGCCAGCAGCCAAGAGACTAGCGCCACAGATACGCAGTATTTT
TRBJ2-7 TRBV30 NA TRBD2 CAWVPLAGRTSEQYF TGTGCCTGGGTTCCCCTAGCGGGAAGAACCTCCGAGCAGTACTTC
TRBJ2-5 TRBV28 NA NA CASSLLAQETQYF TGTGCCAGCAGTTTATTGGCCCAAGAGACCCAGTACTTC
TRBJ2-7 TRBV6-5 NA TRBD1 CASSYSTGGTYEQYF TGTGCCAGCAGTTATTCTACAGGGGGAACCTACGAGCAGTACTTC
TRBJ2-3 TRBV9 NA NA CASSFEEGTDTQYF TGTGCCAGCAGCTTTGAGGAAGGTACAGATACGCAGTATTTT
TRBJ2-2 TRBV6-2/TRBV6-3 once NA CASSSLLVWELFF TGTGCCAGCAGTTCGCTACTCGTCTGGGAGCTGTTTTTT
TRBJ2-2 TRBV6-5 NA NA CASSFRDTGELFF TGTGCCAGCAGCTTTAGAGACACCGGGGAGCTGTTTTTT
TRBJ2-1 TRBV14 NA NA CASSQVSLSHIGDNEQFF TGTGCCAGCAGCCAAGTCTCGCTCAGTCACATAGGGGACAATGAGCAGTTCTTC
TRBJ1-5 TRBV28 few TRBD1 CASSSLTGGLQNQPQHF TGTGCCAGCAGTTCACTGACAGGGGGACTCCAAAATCAGCCCCAGCATTTT
TRBJ2-5 TRBV6-5 NA NA CASSYEETQYF TGTGCCAGCAGTTACGAGGAGACCCAGTACTTC
TRBJ2-7 TRBV10-3 NA NA CAISDLSEQYF TGTGCCATCAGTGACTTGTCCGAGCAGTACTTC
TRBJ2-6 TRBV24-1 NA TRBD1 CATSPAQGAQGANVLTF TGTGCCACCAGTCCGGCACAGGGGGCTCAGGGGGCCAACGTCCTGACTTTC
TRBJ2-1 TRBV19 NA TRBD2 CASSVTSGGAYEQFF TGTGCCAGTAGTGTTACTAGCGGGGGGGCCTATGAGCAGTTCTTC
TRBJ2-5 TRBV7-2 NA NA CASSLDPHEQETQYF TGTGCCAGCAGCTTAGACCCACACGAACAAGAGACCCAGTACTTC
TRBJ2-3 TRBV7-8 NA NA CASSEQIGVTSTDTQYF TGTGCCAGCAGTGAACAAATAGGGGTAACGAGCACAGATACGCAGTATTTT
TRBJ1-1 TRBV3-1/TRBV3-2 NA TRBD1 CASSQWDRGGVNTEAFF TGTGCCAGCAGCCAATGGGACAGGGGGGGAGTGAACACTGAAGCTTTCTTT
TRBJ2-7 TRBV6-5 NA TRBD2 CASSSGLAGGYEQYF TGTGCCAGCAGTTCGGGACTAGCGGGAGGATACGAGCAGTACTTC
TRBJ2-7 TRBV28 NA NA CASKRLEDFLYEQYF TGTGCCAGCAAACGGCTCGAGGATTTTTTATACGAGCAGTACTTC
TRBJ2-1 TRBV3-1/TRBV3-2 NA TRBD2 CASSQDLAGGQEFF TGTGCCAGCAGCCAAGATCTAGCGGGGGGGCAGGAGTTCTTC
TRBJ1-5 TRBV10-3 NA NA CAISERAGASNQPQHF TGTGCCATCAGTGAAAGGGCAGGGGCCAGCAATCAGCCCCAGCATTTT
TRBJ1-1 TRBV7-8 NA TRBD1 CASSLGGQAGIVAFF TGTGCCAGCAGCTTGGGGGGACAGGCCGGGATCGTAGCTTTCTTT
TRBJ2-3 TRBV2 NA NA CASSYSTDTQYF TGTGCCAGCAGTTATAGCACAGATACGCAGTATTTT
TRBJ1-2 TRBV16 NA NA CASSQVGDGGGGYTF TGTGCCAGCAGCCAAGTGGGCGATGGGGGAGGTGGCTACACCTTC